This T cell receptor beta chain was captured in a study of blood T cells in healthy people across ages. This clonotype was counted ten times or more. The antigen remains unidentified. One end of the junction fails to match germline, which may point to a read error. Whole-study results and caveats: There was no known CMV status for donors, so expanded clonotype changes were possibly confounded.

CDR1 SGHRS and CDR2 YFSETQ come from the germline V gene. The CDR3 has 13 amino acids. A second PCR of about 7 to 11 cycles used a sample-barcoded 5' primer and a J-beta primer mix. TCRdb passed the 5' RACE reads through MiXCR, listing each CDR3 protein once. The sample lists 500,000 to 700,000 distinct CDR3 sequences; approximately 30% were seen once. Sequences were obtained from blood. The sequence came from an elderly woman in good health. This chain links TRBV5-1 with TRBJ2-7; TRBD1 is a possible D gene (6 bases). Here the CDR3 reads CASSLVQGNEQYF. The CDR3 DNA sequence: TGTGCCAGCAGCTTAGTACAGGGAAACGAGCAGTACTTC.